The clone carrying this TCR beta chain was observed at least ten times. The antigen is undetermined. The sample belongs to a study of T cell repertoires in cytomegalovirus infection. Study-level information: It can be stated that public TCR beta signatures indicated CMV infection as well as a matching HLA type.

V dropped 1 base and J dropped 2; count of bases not matched to a gene: 2. The CDR3 is 15 amino acids. Looked up from germline, CDR1 is SGHTA and CDR2 is FQGNSA. TCRdb passed the reads through MiXCR, listing each CDR3 protein once. The data show around 530,000 distinct CDR3 sequences, 26% seen once. Regarding the study as a whole: Carriers of CMV and the relevant HLA type were discriminated by public TCR beta frequency. HLA-C-restricted CMV clonotypes gave the most frequent clonotype in two of eight donors.

The V gene is TRBV7-2, the J gene TRBJ2-7; TRBD2 aligns across 10 bases. The receptor comes from a human donor in good health (CMV status not recorded). Some clones in this sample may be carry-over from other donors' samples. The specimen sequenced was PBMCs. The DNA for the CDR3 is TGTGCCAGCAGCTTAGAACTAGCGGGGACCTACGAGCAGTACTTC. It yields the protein CASSLELAGTYEQYF.